This is a list of T cell receptor beta chains from one sample in a study of Ad26.COV2.S vaccination and SARS-CoV-2 variants. Sequencing was performed with immunoSEQ multiplex PCR; in TCRdb, only in-frame clones are kept and a portion is missing. This sample has about 470,000 clones, with roughly 91% found just once. The source was peripheral blood, collected in a trial of Ad26.COV2.S vaccine versus placebo. These TCRs come from a person aged 18-65 years who received the Ad26.COV2.S COVID-19 vaccine or a placebo. The CDR3 runs from the conserved cysteine through the conserved F or W. A D gene is named only where the DNA matches it firmly. Clone size is given for some rows only: seen once, a few or many times, or a class if the clone is expanded.

CDR3 protein: CASSFERRSKETQYF; CDR3 DNA: TGTGCCAGCAGTTTTGAGAGACGGAGTAAAGAGACCCAGTACTTC; clone size: -; CDR3 length: 15; D gene: -; V gene: TRBV28; J gene: TRBJ2-5
CDR3 protein: CASSNRLAGDGELFF; CDR3 DNA: TGTGCCAGCAGCAACCGACTAGCGGGAGACGGGGAGCTGTTTTTT; clone size: -; CDR3 length: 15; D gene: TRBD2; V gene: TRBV11-3; J gene: TRBJ2-2
CDR3 protein: CASSSGLVHTGELFF; CDR3 DNA: TGTGCCAGCAGTTCCGGACTAGTTCACACCGGGGAGCTGTTTTTT; clone size: few; CDR3 length: 15; D gene: TRBD2; V gene: TRBV6-2/TRBV6-3; J gene: TRBJ2-2
CDR3 protein: CASSTDASGSYEQYF; CDR3 DNA: TGCGCCAGCAGCACCGATGCTAGCGGGAGCTACGAGCAGTACTTC; clone size: -; CDR3 length: 15; D gene: TRBD2; V gene: TRBV5-1; J gene: TRBJ2-7
CDR3 protein: CASRVAGQETQYF; CDR3 DNA: TGTGCCAGCAGGGTAGCGGGACAAGAGACCCAGTACTTC; clone size: -; CDR3 length: 13; D gene: TRBD2; V gene: TRBV28; J gene: TRBJ2-5
CDR3 protein: CASSLVGEPGRNIQYF; CDR3 DNA: TGCGCCAGCAGCTTAGTGGGAGAGCCAGGGCGGAACATTCAGTACTTC; clone size: -; CDR3 length: 16; D gene: -; V gene: TRBV5-1; J gene: TRBJ2-4
CDR3 protein: CASSFAGTQYF; CDR3 DNA: TGTGCCAGCAGTTTCGCAGGGACCCAGTACTTC; clone size: -; CDR3 length: 11; D gene: -; V gene: TRBV28; J gene: TRBJ2-5
CDR3 protein: CASSQAGGPNYGYTF; CDR3 DNA: TGTGCCAGCAGCCAAGCCGGGGGCCCTAACTATGGCTACACCTTC; clone size: -; CDR3 length: 15; D gene: -; V gene: TRBV4-2; J gene: TRBJ1-2
CDR3 protein: CATSAWGTGELFF; CDR3 DNA: TGTGCCACCAGTGCCTGGGGTACCGGGGAGCTGTTTTTT; clone size: -; CDR3 length: 13; D gene: -; V gene: TRBV24-1; J gene: TRBJ2-2
CDR3 protein: CASSPSDQPQHF; CDR3 DNA: TGTGCCAGCAGCCCATCAGATCAGCCCCAGCATTTT; clone size: -; CDR3 length: 12; D gene: -; V gene: TRBV7-8; J gene: TRBJ1-5
CDR3 protein: CASSPGGDPSYEQYF; CDR3 DNA: TGTGCCAGTAGTCCTGGTGGGGACCCTTCCTACGAGCAGTACTTC; clone size: once; CDR3 length: 15; D gene: -; V gene: TRBV19; J gene: TRBJ2-7
CDR3 protein: CASSELRGTAPGTQYF; CDR3 DNA: TGTGCCAGCAGTGAACTCCGGGGGACCGCCCCGGGGACCCAGTACTTC; clone size: -; CDR3 length: 16; D gene: -; V gene: TRBV25-1; J gene: TRBJ2-5
CDR3 protein: CASSQDLASEGGNDYGYTF; CDR3 DNA: TGTGCCAGCAGCCAAGATCTTGCCTCCGAGGGGGGGAACGACTATGGCTACACCTTC; clone size: -; CDR3 length: 19; D gene: -; V gene: TRBV4-2; J gene: TRBJ1-2
CDR3 protein: CASSVSGIYNEQFF; CDR3 DNA: TGTGCCAGCAGCGTTAGCGGGATCTACAATGAGCAGTTCTTC; clone size: -; CDR3 length: 14; D gene: TRBD2; V gene: TRBV7-9; J gene: TRBJ2-1
CDR3 protein: CASSSGLANEQFF; CDR3 DNA: TGTGCCAGCAGCTCCGGACTAGCGAACGAGCAGTTCTTC; clone size: -; CDR3 length: 13; D gene: TRBD2; V gene: TRBV7-3; J gene: TRBJ2-1
CDR3 protein: CASRSTGTSADTQYF; CDR3 DNA: TGCGCCAGCAGGAGCACCGGGACTAGCGCAGATACGCAGTATTTT; clone size: -; CDR3 length: 15; D gene: TRBD2; V gene: TRBV5-1; J gene: TRBJ2-3
CDR3 protein: CASSLSWRGDGLYEQYF; CDR3 DNA: TGTGCCAGCAGTTTATCGTGGAGGGGGGACGGTCTCTACGAGCAGTACTTC; clone size: -; CDR3 length: 17; D gene: -; V gene: TRBV27; J gene: TRBJ2-7
CDR3 protein: CATSGYEQFF; CDR3 DNA: TGTGCCACCTCAGGGTATGAGCAGTTCTTC; clone size: -; CDR3 length: 10; D gene: -; V gene: TRBV19; J gene: TRBJ2-1
CDR3 protein: CASSQAVTIYF; CDR3 DNA: TGTGCCAGCAGCCAAGCCGTCACCATATATTTT; clone size: few; CDR3 length: 11; D gene: -; V gene: TRBV14; J gene: TRBJ1-3
CDR3 protein: CAWSRPAGGGFYGYTF; CDR3 DNA: TGTGCCTGGAGTAGGCCAGCAGGGGGCGGCTTCTATGGCTACACCTTC; clone size: -; CDR3 length: 16; D gene: TRBD1; V gene: TRBV30; J gene: TRBJ1-2
CDR3 protein: CASSLTSERSSYEQYF; CDR3 DNA: TGTGCCAGCAGCCTTACTAGCGAGAGGAGCTCCTACGAGCAGTACTTC; clone size: -; CDR3 length: 16; D gene: TRBD2; V gene: TRBV28; J gene: TRBJ2-7
CDR3 protein: CASSWRGANTGELFF; CDR3 DNA: TGTGCCAGCAGCTGGAGGGGGGCGAACACCGGGGAGCTGTTTTTT; clone size: -; CDR3 length: 15; D gene: -; V gene: TRBV5-4; J gene: TRBJ2-2
CDR3 protein: CASSRSGLSGTGFGQETQYF; CDR3 DNA: TGCGCCAGCAGCCGAAGTGGTTTATCCGGGACAGGGTTTGGGCAAGAGACCCAGTACTTC; clone size: -; CDR3 length: 20; D gene: TRBD1; V gene: TRBV4-3; J gene: TRBJ2-5
CDR3 protein: CTSRSNTEAFF; CDR3 DNA: TGCACCAGCCGATCGAACACTGAAGCTTTCTTT; clone size: few; CDR3 length: 11; D gene: -; V gene: TRBV29-1; J gene: TRBJ1-1
CDR3 protein: CASSQRALSYEQYF; CDR3 DNA: TGTGCCAGCAGCCAACGAGCGTTATCCTACGAGCAGTACTTC; clone size: -; CDR3 length: 14; D gene: -; V gene: TRBV3-1/TRBV3-2; J gene: TRBJ2-7
CDR3 protein: CASRRGTDAEAFF; CDR3 DNA: TGTGCCAGCAGGCGAGGGACAGACGCTGAAGCTTTCTTT; clone size: -; CDR3 length: 13; D gene: TRBD1; V gene: TRBV7-6; J gene: TRBJ1-1
CDR3 protein: CASSFGGGNYNEQFF; CDR3 DNA: TGTGCCAGCAGCTTCGGGGGAGGGAATTACAATGAGCAGTTCTTC; clone size: -; CDR3 length: 15; D gene: TRBD2; V gene: TRBV7-2; J gene: TRBJ2-1
CDR3 protein: CASSLSEGGAFF; CDR3 DNA: TGTGCCAGCAGTTTATCTGAGGGTGGAGCTTTCTTT; clone size: -; CDR3 length: 12; D gene: -; V gene: TRBV27; J gene: TRBJ1-1
CDR3 protein: CASHTRKSSTDTQYF; CDR3 DNA: TGTGCCAGCCACACCAGGAAATCTAGCACAGATACGCAGTATTTT; clone size: -; CDR3 length: 15; D gene: -; V gene: TRBV5-4; J gene: TRBJ2-3
CDR3 protein: CASSQDLRVPMNTEAFF; CDR3 DNA: TGCGCCAGCAGCCAAGATCTCCGGGTTCCCATGAACACTGAAGCTTTCTTT; clone size: -; CDR3 length: 17; D gene: -; V gene: TRBV4-1; J gene: TRBJ1-1
CDR3 protein: CATQPGQWSEAFF; CDR3 DNA: TGTGCCACCCAACCAGGGCAGTGGTCTGAAGCTTTCTTT; clone size: -; CDR3 length: 13; D gene: -; V gene: TRBV7-9; J gene: TRBJ1-1
CDR3 protein: CASSLDYYNEQFF; CDR3 DNA: TGTGCCAGCAGCTTAGACTACTACAATGAGCAGTTCTTC; clone size: few; CDR3 length: 13; D gene: -; V gene: TRBV7-2; J gene: TRBJ2-1
CDR3 protein: CASSLEGYYEQYF; CDR3 DNA: TGCGCCAGCAGCTTAGAGGGGTACTACGAGCAGTACTTC; clone size: -; CDR3 length: 13; D gene: -; V gene: TRBV5-1; J gene: TRBJ2-7
CDR3 protein: CASSAGLAHYEQYF; CDR3 DNA: TGTGCCAGCAGCGCGGGACTAGCTCACTACGAGCAGTACTTC; clone size: -; CDR3 length: 14; D gene: TRBD2; V gene: TRBV9; J gene: TRBJ2-7
CDR3 protein: CASSLGSGQNTGELFF; CDR3 DNA: TGCGCCAGCAGCTTGGGCAGCGGTCAGAACACCGGGGAGCTGTTTTTT; clone size: -; CDR3 length: 16; D gene: -; V gene: TRBV5-1; J gene: TRBJ2-2
CDR3 protein: CATRGNEQFF; CDR3 DNA: TGTGCCACGCGCGGCAATGAGCAGTTCTTC; clone size: -; CDR3 length: 10; D gene: -; V gene: TRBV19; J gene: TRBJ2-1
CDR3 protein: CASSAGGVGQETQYF; CDR3 DNA: TGTGCCAGCAGCGCAGGGGGCGTCGGGCAAGAGACCCAGTACTTC; clone size: -; CDR3 length: 15; D gene: TRBD1; V gene: TRBV5-4; J gene: TRBJ2-5
CDR3 protein: CASTSGGTPNTEAFF; CDR3 DNA: TGTGCCAGCACCTCCGGCGGGACTCCGAACACTGAAGCTTTCTTT; clone size: -; CDR3 length: 15; D gene: -; V gene: TRBV28; J gene: TRBJ1-1
CDR3 protein: CASSQEPGSYEQYF; CDR3 DNA: TGCGCCAGCAGCCAAGAACCAGGGTCCTACGAGCAGTACTTC; clone size: -; CDR3 length: 14; D gene: -; V gene: TRBV4-3; J gene: TRBJ2-7
CDR3 protein: CAWSGSSTSPPHAGELFF; CDR3 DNA: TGTGCCTGGAGTGGGTCCTCAACTAGCCCCCCACACGCGGGGGAGCTGTTTTTT; clone size: -; CDR3 length: 18; D gene: -; V gene: TRBV30; J gene: TRBJ2-2
CDR3 protein: CASSGAGTTHTGELFF; CDR3 DNA: TGTGCCAGCAGCGGGGCCGGGACAACTCACACCGGGGAGCTGTTTTTT; clone size: -; CDR3 length: 16; D gene: -; V gene: TRBV9; J gene: TRBJ2-2
CDR3 protein: CASSLQVSGLPPYEQYF; CDR3 DNA: TGCGCCAGCAGCTTGCAGGTTAGCGGGTTGCCACCCTACGAGCAGTACTTC; clone size: -; CDR3 length: 17; D gene: TRBD2; V gene: TRBV5-1; J gene: TRBJ2-7
CDR3 protein: CASSQGRTGRHTF; CDR3 DNA: TGTGCCAGCAGCCAAGGCAGGACAGGGCGCCACACCTTC; clone size: few; CDR3 length: 13; D gene: TRBD1; V gene: TRBV16; J gene: TRBJ1-2
CDR3 protein: CAISPGRENYGYTF; CDR3 DNA: TGTGCCATCAGCCCCGGACGGGAAAACTATGGCTACACCTTC; clone size: -; CDR3 length: 14; D gene: -; V gene: TRBV10-3; J gene: TRBJ1-2
CDR3 protein: CASSLGLAGSYNEQFF; CDR3 DNA: TGTGCCAGCAGCTTGGGGCTAGCGGGATCCTACAATGAGCAGTTCTTC; clone size: -; CDR3 length: 16; D gene: TRBD2; V gene: TRBV5-4; J gene: TRBJ2-1
CDR3 protein: CRPGAAAFF; CDR3 DNA: TGCAGGCCAGGGGCGGCAGCTTTCTTT; clone size: -; CDR3 length: 9; D gene: -; V gene: TRBV20-1; J gene: TRBJ1-1
CDR3 protein: CASSYDRVTEQYF; CDR3 DNA: TGTGCCAGCAGTTATGACAGGGTAACCGAGCAGTACTTC; clone size: -; CDR3 length: 13; D gene: TRBD1; V gene: TRBV2; J gene: TRBJ2-7
CDR3 protein: CASSLKEDWGQYF; CDR3 DNA: TGTGCCAGCAGCCTCAAGGAAGACTGGGGACAGTACTTC; clone size: once; CDR3 length: 13; D gene: -; V gene: TRBV7-9; J gene: TRBJ2-7
CDR3 protein: CASSSWGQGVQPQHF; CDR3 DNA: TGTGCCAGCAGCTCCTGGGGACAGGGAGTGCAGCCCCAGCATTTT; clone size: -; CDR3 length: 15; D gene: TRBD1; V gene: TRBV7-8; J gene: TRBJ1-5
CDR3 protein: CASSPRSEYQPQHF; CDR3 DNA: TGTGCCAGCTCACCACGGTCAGAATATCAGCCCCAGCATTTT; clone size: -; CDR3 length: 14; D gene: -; V gene: TRBV18; J gene: TRBJ1-5
CDR3 protein: CASSFGQIENEKLFF; CDR3 DNA: TGTGCCAGCAGCTTTGGACAGATTGAAAATGAAAAACTGTTTTTT; clone size: -; CDR3 length: 15; D gene: -; V gene: TRBV11-1; J gene: TRBJ1-4
CDR3 protein: CASSQDGRSYNEQFF; CDR3 DNA: TGCGCCAGCAGCCAAGACGGGAGATCCTACAATGAGCAGTTCTTC; clone size: -; CDR3 length: 15; D gene: -; V gene: TRBV4-3; J gene: TRBJ2-1
CDR3 protein: CASRPSYF; CDR3 DNA: TGTGCCAGCAGGCCCTCGTATTTT; clone size: -; CDR3 length: 8; D gene: -; V gene: TRBV11-3; J gene: TRBJ2-3
CDR3 protein: CASSLELEGTAQYF; CDR3 DNA: TGTGCCAGCAGCTTGGAGCTTGAGGGGACAGCCCAGTACTTC; clone size: -; CDR3 length: 14; D gene: TRBD1; V gene: TRBV5-6; J gene: TRBJ2-5
CDR3 protein: CASSYSTRGYYEQYF; CDR3 DNA: TGTGCCAGCAGTTACTCGACTAGGGGGTATTACGAGCAGTACTTC; clone size: -; CDR3 length: 15; D gene: -; V gene: TRBV6-5; J gene: TRBJ2-7
CDR3 protein: CASISGSNSGANVLTF; CDR3 DNA: TGTGCCAGCATATCGGGGTCAAACTCTGGGGCCAACGTCCTGACTTTC; clone size: -; CDR3 length: 16; D gene: -; V gene: TRBV28; J gene: TRBJ2-6